This T cell receptor beta chain derives from a study of CD8+ T cells in alopecia areata. General study results and limits: The study found TCR sharing across patients less clear than in mice, possibly for HLA reasons.

This clone occurred a few times. The antigen is undetermined. As the sequencing template, cDNA was produced by extracting RNA and reverse transcribing it. Assay: immunoSEQ multiplex PCR; the TCRdb copy retains only in-frame clones and omits some. The sample consists of approximately 200,000 clones, around two fifths of them appearing once. This CDR3 has 14 amino acids. Germline assignment: CDR1 MNHNY and CDR2 SVGAGI (reference sequence). V lost 6 bases, J lost 5 bases, and 8 bases stayed unmatched. Stated treatment: oral pan-JAK inhibitor, 5-10 mg twice daily. This sequence was found in a human donor with alopecia areata. The input for sequencing was CD4+ T cells sorted from blood, taken at approximately week 39, from a patient treated with tofacitinib. V and J are TRBV6-6 and TRBJ2-3; 7 bases are a match to TRBD1. CDR3 DNA: TGTGCCAGCAGCCGGGGACAGCCCCTAGATACGCAGTATTTT. Translation: CASSRGQPLDTQYF.